This TCR beta chain was sequenced during a study of T cell responses to AZD1222 COVID-19 vaccine. Findings of the study overall: Dominant CD4 TCR responses targeted spike regions 160-218 and 743-854. Repertoires were obtained only post-peak T cell response. Donors, mostly white British, included more females; clonal diversity was possibly underestimated.

This clone was counted a single time. Its target is not known. Using immunoSEQ multiplex PCR, the repertoire was profiled, and TCRdb retains in-frame clones only, with some absent. The table has about 130,000 clones, roughly 90% seen once; the top ten hold under 6%. Trimming at V came to 6 bases and at J to 6 bases, leaving 5 bases not matched to a gene. CDR1 is LNHDA and CDR2 is SQIVND in the germline V gene (reference sequence). The CDR3 extends over 13 amino acids. The chain joins TRBV19 to TRBJ1-5, with 7 bases that match TRBD1. The material was peripheral blood, obtained 28 days after the second AZD1222 dose. The sequence was obtained from an adult who received the AZD1222 COVID-19 vaccine. In nucleotides, the CDR3 is TGTGCCAGTAGGCCGACAGGGTCTCAGCCCCAGCATTTT. It codes for CASRPTGSQPQHF.